Here is one T cell receptor (beta chain) with its context. The antigen is not known. The patients serving as multiple sclerosis controls were treatment-naive. They had stable or active relapsing-remitting disease and fulfilled revised McDonald criteria. CD8+ and CD4+ T cells were negatively isolated; TEMRA cells were FACS-enriched. With V trimmed by 3 bases and J by 7 bases, 10 bases remained unmatched. Germline CDR1 and CDR2: MGHDK and SYGVNS. The CDR3 runs 17 residues. With random hexamers, reverse transcription was performed on roughly 0.5 to 1 ug of RNA. Across 54 Vbeta and 13 Jbeta, TCR beta CDR3 was amplified with immunoSEQ multiplex PCR. Using its own MiXCR run on the immunoSEQ multiplex PCR reads, TCRdb lists one record per CDR3 protein. The sample has about 210,000 distinct CDR3 sequences, approximately 95% seen once; the top ten hold 0.08% to 0.095%. The data are from a study of CD8 T cells in Susac syndrome.

Findings and caveats of the study: The relatively small number of individuals in the TCR sequencing and HLA analysis was acknowledged by the study.

This receptor was identified in a human donor with multiple sclerosis. The chain uses TRBV25-1 and TRBJ1-6; 9 positions match TRBD1. Sequences were obtained from CD4+ T cells from PBMCs. The CDR3 nucleotides read TGTGCCAGCAGTGACAAACAGGGGGCGCGGAGAAATTCACCCCTCCACTTT. Encoded protein: CASSDKQGARRNSPLHF.